Detailed here is one T cell receptor beta chain. The antigen remains unidentified. This record comes from a study of cytomegalovirus exposure and HLA in healthy donors. Study-level information: Clustering assigned 70% to 90% of the 350 to 400 genotyped donors to the Caucasian-associated ancestry cluster.

Study results and caveats: Confirmation in vitro established that three CMV-associated chains were specific for CMV antigens. As a later analysis showed, several of the most significant clusters appeared to be linked to common viral pathogens. TCR beta V- and J-gene trimming was later associated with a missense DCLRE1C variant.

Vbeta (60) and Jbeta (13) primers were used in the PCR. TCRdb keeps only in-frame clones here, not all; method: immunoSEQ multiplex PCR. The table shows 150,000 to 200,000 clones, with about 74% occurring only once. Looked up from germline, CDR1 is SGHTA and CDR2 is FQGNSA. V was trimmed by 5 bases and J by 7 bases, leaving 12 bases between them. This CDR3 spans 13 amino acids. The clonotype comes from a male donor in good health and CMV-seronegative. The rearrangement joins TRBV7-2 to TRBJ1-5; D gene unclear. Sequencing was carried out using PBMCs. CDR3 protein: CASSPERVQPQHF. The CDR3 DNA sequence: TGTGCCAGCAGCCCAGAGAGGGTGCAGCCCCAGCATTTT.